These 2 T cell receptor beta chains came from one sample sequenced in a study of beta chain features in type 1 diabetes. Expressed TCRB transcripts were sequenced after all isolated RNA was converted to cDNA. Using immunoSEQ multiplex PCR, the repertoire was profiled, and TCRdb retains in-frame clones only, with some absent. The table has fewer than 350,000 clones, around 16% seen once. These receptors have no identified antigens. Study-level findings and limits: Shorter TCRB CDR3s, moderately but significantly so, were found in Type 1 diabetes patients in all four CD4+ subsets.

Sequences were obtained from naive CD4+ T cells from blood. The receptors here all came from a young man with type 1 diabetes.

The CDR3 loop is CASSVLAGETGELFF. The CDR3 DNA is TGTGCCAGCAGCGTTCTAGCGGGAGAGACCGGGGAGCTGTTTTTT. The rearrangement links TRBV5-6 to TRBJ2-2; TRBD2 matches at 10 bases. Unmatched junction bases numbered 5, after V lost 4 bases and J lost 5 bases. Germline CDR1 SGHDT, CDR2 YYEEEE. CDR3 length: 15 amino acids.

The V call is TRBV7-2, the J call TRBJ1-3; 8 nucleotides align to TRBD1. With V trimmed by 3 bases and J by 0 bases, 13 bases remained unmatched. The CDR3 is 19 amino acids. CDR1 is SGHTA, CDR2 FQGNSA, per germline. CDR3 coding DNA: TGTGCCAGCAGCTTCTATGGACAGGGACCTATGAACTCTGGAAACACCATATATTTT. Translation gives CASSFYGQGPMNSGNTIYF.